These T cell receptor beta chains were read from a single sample in a study of T cells after yellow fever vaccination. Each CDR3 protein is one row after TCRdb ran MiXCR on the 5' RACE reads. The data show 200,000 to 300,000 distinct CDR3 sequences, approximately 3.5% seen once. The sequenced sample was PBMCs, obtained 15 days after the yellow fever booster vaccination. These receptor sequences come from a man between 18 and 29 years old who received the YFV17D yellow fever vaccine. Each CDR3 is given with its conserved first and last residue. D genes are given only for firm matches. Size is stated for part of the rows, as once, few or many counts, or as a class when the clone is expanded.

J gene,V gene,D gene,clone size,CDR3 DNA,CDR3 protein
TRBJ1-1,TRBV20-1,NA,many,TGCAGTGCTAGCGAAGGGCAGGGACACACTGAAGCTTTCTTT,CSASEGQGHTEAFF
TRBJ2-5,TRBV9,TRBD2,many,TGTGCCAGCAGCCCTCACTTAGCGGGGGAAGAGACCCAGTACTTC,CASSPHLAGEETQYF
TRBJ2-5,TRBV20-1,TRBD1,many,TGCAGTGCTAGCTCCGGGACAGGGGCTGGGGAGACCCAGTACTTC,CSASSGTGAGETQYF
TRBJ2-1,TRBV7-6,TRBD2,many,TGTGCCAGCAGCGGGACTAGCGGGGCGTCGACGGATCTCAATGAGCAGTTCTTC,CASSGTSGASTDLNEQFF
TRBJ2-7,TRBV10-2,NA,many,TGCGCCAGCAGTGGGACAGTCTCCTACGAGCAGTACTTC,CASSGTVSYEQYF
TRBJ2-1,TRBV27,TRBD1,many,TGTGCCAGCACCCGAGGGACAGGGGCGTACAATGAGCAGTTCTTC,CASTRGTGAYNEQFF
TRBJ2-5,TRBV5-5,NA,many,TGTGCCAGCAGCCGGGCAGCCCCAAGGGCAGAGACCCAGTACTTC,CASSRAAPRAETQYF
TRBJ2-7,TRBV7-6,NA,many,TGTGCCAGCAGCTTAGACAGATTGGGAGAGCAGTACTTC,CASSLDRLGEQYF
TRBJ1-2,TRBV30,NA,many,TGTGCCTGGAGTCTCGGCTTCGGCTACACCTTC,CAWSLGFGYTF
TRBJ2-3,TRBV18,TRBD2,many,TGTGCCAGCTCACGGTCTAGCGGGGGCCCCACAGATACGCAGTATTTT,CASSRSSGGPTDTQYF
TRBJ2-5,TRBV4-3,TRBD1,many,TGCGCCAGCAGCCAAGAACAGGGGGCTGAGACCCAGTACTTC,CASSQEQGAETQYF
TRBJ2-7,TRBV5-5,NA,many,TGTGCCAGCAGCTGGGGAGAGGGGGGTGGCTACGAGCAGTACTTC,CASSWGEGGGYEQYF
TRBJ2-1,TRBV2,TRBD2,many,TGTGCCAGCAGCCTGACCCCGGGGACTAGCGGGGCTGAGCAGTTCTTC,CASSLTPGTSGAEQFF
TRBJ2-7,TRBV12-3/TRBV12-4,TRBD2,many,TGTGCCAGCAGTTCCACTAGCGGGGGGGCCTACGAGCAGTACTTC,CASSSTSGGAYEQYF
TRBJ2-7,TRBV5-1,NA,many,TGCGCCAGCAGCGGAACAGGGCTCAGCTCCTACGAGCAGTACTTC,CASSGTGLSSYEQYF
TRBJ1-2,TRBV4-1,NA,many,TGCGCCAGCAGCCACGGGCCTGGCTACACCTTC,CASSHGPGYTF
TRBJ2-5,TRBV24-1,NA,many,TGTGCCACCAGTGATTTCCGGACCGTGGAGACCCAGTACTTC,CATSDFRTVETQYF
TRBJ1-6,TRBV29-1,TRBD1,many,TGCAGCGCCCGGACAGGTTTAGGGGATTCACCCCTCCACTTT,CSARTGLGDSPLHF
TRBJ1-1,TRBV29-1,TRBD1,NA,TGCAGCGGCCGGACAGGGGATAACACTGAAGCTTTCTTT,CSGRTGDNTEAFF
TRBJ2-3,TRBV20-1,TRBD2,few,TGCAGTGCCCCGGGACTAGCCTCAGATACGCAGTATTTT,CSAPGLASDTQYF
TRBJ2-5,TRBV4-2,NA,many,TGTGCCAGCAGCCAAGGTCGTGGGGAGACCCAGTACTTC,CASSQGRGETQYF
TRBJ2-2,TRBV11-3,NA,few,TGTGCCAGCAGCTTCGACAGGTCAACCGGGGAGCTGTTTTTT,CASSFDRSTGELFF
TRBJ1-5,TRBV27,NA,many,TGTGCCAGCCAGGAGGCAGGGAGGGACCAGCCCCAGCATTTT,CASQEAGRDQPQHF
TRBJ2-2,TRBV20-1,TRBD1,NA,TGCAGTGCTAGAGAGGGTGGGACAGGGGCCGGGGAGCTGTTTTTT,CSAREGGTGAGELFF
TRBJ1-3,TRBV25-1,NA,many,TGTGCCAGCAGTGATCCCAGCTCTGGAAACACCATATATTTT,CASSDPSSGNTIYF
TRBJ2-3,TRBV7-2,TRBD2,many,TGTGCCAGCAGCTCCCTAGCGGGGGGCCCTTCAGATACGCAGTATTTT,CASSSLAGGPSDTQYF
TRBJ2-1,TRBV9,TRBD2,many,TGTGCCAGCAGTCCCACTAGCGGGGGGGTTTACAATGAGCAGTTCTTC,CASSPTSGGVYNEQFF
TRBJ2-2,TRBV7-2,NA,many,TGTGCCAGCACCCCATCGGGGGACACCGGGGAGCTGTTTTTT,CASTPSGDTGELFF
TRBJ1-1,TRBV7-9,NA,many,TGTGCCAGCAGCTTCTCGAGCCGAGAAGCTTTCTTT,CASSFSSREAFF
TRBJ2-1,TRBV20-1,TRBD2,many,TGCAGTGCTCCTCCAGCGGGGGCCACTGTTGATGAGCAGTTCTTC,CSAPPAGATVDEQFF
TRBJ1-1,TRBV6-6,NA,many,TGTGCCAGCAGTTACCTCCCCACGAACACTGAAGCTTTCTTT,CASSYLPTNTEAFF
TRBJ2-1,TRBV29-1,NA,many,TGCAGCGTGGTCACCGGGACCTCGGACAATGAGCAGTTCTTC,CSVVTGTSDNEQFF
TRBJ2-5,TRBV27,TRBD2,many,TGTGCCAGCAGTATCTCCGGGACTAGCGGGGGGGAGACCCAGTACTTC,CASSISGTSGGETQYF
TRBJ2-1,TRBV6-2/TRBV6-3,NA,many,TGTGCCAGCATCAGGGACCCCTACAATGAGCAGTTCTTC,CASIRDPYNEQFF
TRBJ2-2,TRBV5-1,NA,many,TGCGCCAGCAGCTTCGGAGACGGGGAGCTGTTTTTT,CASSFGDGELFF
TRBJ1-1,TRBV30,NA,many,TGTGCCTGGAGTGTCGGTGCGGTACTGGGGAACACTGAAGCTTTCTTT,CAWSVGAVLGNTEAFF
TRBJ1-2,TRBV6-5,NA,many,TGTGCCAGCAGTTACCTTGGACAGTATGGCTACACCTTC,CASSYLGQYGYTF
TRBJ2-7,TRBV20-1,NA,many,TGCAGTGCTAGAGATTTCAGGGTTTCCTACGAGCAGTACTTC,CSARDFRVSYEQYF
TRBJ1-6,TRBV6-5,TRBD1,many,TGTGCCAGCAGTTACTCTTACAGGGGCCGGGGTCCGGCCCTCCACTTT,CASSYSYRGRGPALHF
TRBJ2-1,TRBV30,TRBD2,many,TGTGCCTGGAGTACCGGGGGGGCCTCGTACAATGAGCAGTTCTTC,CAWSTGGASYNEQFF
TRBJ2-4,TRBV5-1,NA,many,TGCGCCAGCACAGTCGACGGCATTCAGTACTTC,CASTVDGIQYF
TRBJ1-4,TRBV6-5,NA,many,TGTGCCAGCAGTTACTCCTCCAATGAAAAACTGTTTTTT,CASSYSSNEKLFF
TRBJ2-1,TRBV7-2,NA,many,TGTGCCAGCAGCTTAGATTCCTCGAGCTCCTACAATGAGCAGTTCTTC,CASSLDSSSSYNEQFF
TRBJ2-3,TRBV6-5,TRBD2,many,TGTGCCAGCAGTTACAGGGAAGCGGGGGGCACAGATACGCAGTATTTT,CASSYREAGGTDTQYF
TRBJ2-5,TRBV5-1,TRBD2,few,TGCGCCAGCAACCCTCCCCCGGGAGGACAAGAGACCCAGTACTTC,CASNPPPGGQETQYF
TRBJ1-2,TRBV20-1,NA,many,TGCAGTGCTAGGACAGCCCGACAGTTCTATGGCTACACCTTC,CSARTARQFYGYTF
TRBJ1-1,TRBV5-1,NA,many,TGCGCCAGCAGCTTGCTGGTTATGGGGGCAGGGAAAGGAGACACTGAAGCTTTCTTT,CASSLLVMGAGKGDTEAFF
TRBJ2-3,TRBV9,NA,few,TGTGCCAGCAGCGTAAGGGACAACACAGATACGCAGTATTTT,CASSVRDNTDTQYF
TRBJ2-2,TRBV5-6,NA,many,TGTGCCAGCAGCTGGGCAGGAGACACCGGGGAGCTGTTTTTT,CASSWAGDTGELFF
TRBJ2-2,TRBV12-3/TRBV12-4,TRBD1,many,TGTGCCAGCAGTTTCTTCTGGACAGGGCACACCGGGGAGCTGTTTTTT,CASSFFWTGHTGELFF
TRBJ2-2,TRBV29-1,NA,few,TGCAGCGTTGAGCGGGGGACAGTTAACACCGGGGAGCTGTTTTTT,CSVERGTVNTGELFF
TRBJ1-5,TRBV5-3,NA,many,TGTGCCAGAAGCTTGTCGGGTACCGGGGACACCAATCAGCCCCAGCATTTT,CARSLSGTGDTNQPQHF
TRBJ1-2,TRBV3-1,NA,few,TGTGCCAGCAGCCAGAGAACCACATGGGGATTACATGGCTACACCTTC,CASSQRTTWGLHGYTF